Below are 16 T cell receptor beta chains sequenced from a single sample in a study of T cells after yellow fever vaccination. In TCRdb, the 5' RACE reads were re-called with MiXCR into one record per CDR3 protein. The repertoire holds hundreds of thousands of distinct CDR3 sequences, with about 12% as singletons. The material sequenced was PBMCs, taken on the day of the yellow fever booster vaccination. The receptors originated from a man younger than 45 who received the YFV17D yellow fever vaccine.

The chain recombines TRBV7-6 with TRBJ2-7; either TRBD1 or TRBD2 may fit D (7 bases each). V dropped 5 bases and J dropped 6 bases, with 20 bases sitting between them. The CDR3 has 15 residues. Germline CDR1 is SGHVS and CDR2 is FNYEAQ. The CDR3 DNA reads TGTGCCAGCAGCCTGCGGGAGACAGGGCCCTCCGAGCAGTACTTC. This sequence encodes CASSLRETGPSEQYF.

This chain connects TRBV28 to TRBJ2-7; D not resolved. Germline V gene data show CDR1 as MDHEN and CDR2 as SYDVKM. V was clipped by 8 bases and J by 4 bases, with 18 bases between them. CDR3 length equals 14 residues. The CDR3 here is CASGVALQPYEQYF. The CDR3 DNA reads TGTGCCAGCGGGGTGGCCTTACAACCATACGAGCAGTACTTC.

This clonotype was found once. A much larger clone lies one base from this, so it may be a read error. The gene calls are TRBV12-3 or TRBV12-4 and TRBJ2-2; D ambiguous. CDR3 length: 12 residues. CDR3 DNA sequence: TGTACCAGCAGCTATACAAGCGGGGAGCTGTTTTTT. Residues: CTSSYTSGELFF.

The chain carries TRBV5-4 and TRBJ1-2; 8 nucleotides match TRBD1. J gave up 5 bases and V 3 bases, and 9 bases lay outside the gene matches. The V gene's germline CDR1 is SGHNT and CDR2 YYREEE (reference sequence). CDR3 length: 15 amino acids. CDR3 nucleotides: TGTGCCAGCAGCTCTTATGGACAGGGAGGTTATGGCTACACCTTC. It encodes CASSSYGQGGYGYTF.

This chain connects TRBV7-2 to TRBJ2-1, with 8 bases lining up with TRBD2. The CDR3 contains 13 residues. Germline V CDR1 and CDR2: SGHTA, FQGNSA. The V and J ends lost 2 bases and 8 bases, in that order; junction bases with no gene match: 2. This chain's CDR3 is CASSLRAGDEQFF. CDR3 sequence (DNA): TGTGCCAGCAGCTTAAGAGCGGGAGATGAGCAGTTCTTC.

This clonotype turned up a few times. V and J are TRBV29-1 and TRBJ1-5; D not certain. The ends were cut back, 3 bases at V and 0 bases at J, with 6 bases in the middle. Germline V gene lookup returns CDR1 SQVTM and CDR2 ANQGSEA. The CDR3 runs to 13 residues. The chain's CDR3 is CSVEGSSNQPQHF. The CDR3 DNA reads as TGCAGCGTTGAGGGATCTAGCAATCAGCCCCAGCATTTT.

The V gene is TRBV18, the J gene TRBJ2-5, with 8 positions matching TRBD2. The germline V gene encodes CDR1 KGHSH and CDR2 LQKENI. V lost 4 bases and J lost 2; bases outside the gene matches: 6. The CDR3 is made up of 15 amino acids. The CDR3 DNA reads as TGTGCCAGCTCACGCACAGCGGGAGAGCAAGAGACCCAGTACTTC. Translated, it gives CASSRTAGEQETQYF.

This clonotype was counted only a few times. J is TRBJ1-5 and V is TRBV7-8; D uncertain. From germline, CDR1 is SGHVS and CDR2 FQNEAQ. Trimming cost V 5 bases and J 5 bases, with 16 bases left between them. The CDR3 covers 15 residues. CDR3 in DNA: TGTGCCAGCAGCGACCACTTTGGAGAGGATCAGCCCCAGCATTTT. Amino acid sequence: CASSDHFGEDQPQHF.

This clonotype was detected a few times. V is TRBV6-1 and J is TRBJ1-2; no clear D. Germline assignment: CDR1 MNHNS and CDR2 SASEGT. The CDR3 consists of 15 residues. The ends were cut back, 6 bases at V and 1 base at J, with 15 bases in the middle. DNA of the CDR3: TGTGCCAGCAGAATTGAAGGATTGAATAACTATGGCTACACCTTC. Protein product: CASRIEGLNNYGYTF.

A note on this clonotype: Its ends do not fully match the called genes, so a read error is possible. This chain joins TRBV7-7 and TRBJ2-5; 7 bases are a match to TRBD2. Germline CDR1 SSHAT, CDR2 FNYEAQ (reference sequence). The CDR3 runs 15 residues. The CDR3 DNA is TGTGCTAGCAGCTCAACACTAGCGTTCGGAGAGACCCAGTACTTC. As protein: CASSSTLAFGETQYF.

This clonotype is a singleton in its sample. The DNA of the CDR3 is TGCAGTGCAACAACCGGGACTAGCGGCACAGATACGCAGTATTTT. Amino acids: CSATTGTSGTDTQYF. V usage is TRBV20-1 and J usage is TRBJ2-3; TRBD2 matches at 10 bases. Trimming took 6 bases from V and 1 from J; bases not matched to a gene: 7. Germline V CDR1 and CDR2: DFQATT, SNEGSKA (reference sequence). The CDR3 runs 15 residues.

This clonotype was counted at least ten times. The chain uses TRBV12-3 or TRBV12-4 and TRBJ1-3; D perhaps matches TRBD1 (6 bases). V dropped 3 bases and J dropped 1 base, with 10 bases sitting between them. This CDR3 region has 15 residues. CDR3 amino acids: CASSLQGLSGNTIYF. CDR3 coding DNA: TGTGCCAGCAGTTTGCAGGGGCTTTCTGGAAACACCATATATTTT.

The chain has TRBV12-3 or TRBV12-4 and TRBJ2-1; TRBD2 aligns across 7 bases. This CDR3 has 15 amino acids. V lost 3 bases, J lost 4 bases, and 6 bases stayed unmatched. The CDR3 DNA is TGTGCCAGCAGTTTTGGGGCTAGCGGTTACAATGAGCAGTTCTTC. This sequence encodes CASSFGASGYNEQFF.

The J gene is TRBJ2-2, the V gene TRBV7-3; D may be TRBD2 (5 bases). The CDR3 has 14 residues. Trimming removed 5 bases from V and 3 bases from J, with 10 bases in between. Germline loops: CDR1 SGHTA, CDR2 FQGTGA. This CDR3 reads CASSRRGHTGELFF. DNA of the CDR3: TGTGCCAGCAGCCGCAGAGGGCACACCGGGGAGCTGTTTTTT.

Only a few counts were recorded for this clonotype. The chain links TRBV4-1 to TRBJ2-3; 8 bases line up with TRBD2. The CDR3 runs 21 residues. The ends lost 0 bases at V and 1 base at J; junction bases unmatched: 18. From germline, CDR1 is MGHRA and CDR2 YSYEKL. Here the CDR3 DNA reads TGCGCCAGCAGCCAAGATCTCCTCTCTCTAGCGGGCTTGGGGGGCACAGATACGCAGTATTTT. Protein product: CASSQDLLSLAGLGGTDTQYF.

V gene TRBV3-1 combines with J gene TRBJ1-1, with D maybe TRBD1 (6 bases). The V and J ends lost 1 base and 10 bases respectively, with 16 bases between them. There are 14 residues in the CDR3. Germline CDR1 is LGHDT and CDR2 is YNNKEL (reference sequence). CDR3 sequence: CASSQVRGGVTAFF. The CDR3 nucleotides are TGTGCCAGCAGCCAAGTGAGGGGGGGCGTGACAGCTTTCTTT.